The source of this TCR beta chain is a study of monozygotic twins with inflammatory bowel disease. Making cDNA involved eight separate reactions per sample. Two nested PCRs, around 16 and 10 cycles, amplified TCRalpha and TCRbeta cDNA. TCRdb re-analyzed the 5' RACE reads; it lists each CDR3 protein once, without DNA. This sample's table reports 350,000 to 500,000 distinct CDR3 sequences. Comments on this clonotype: The antigen is undetermined.

The CDR3 has 15 residues. Germline V gives CDR1 SGHTA, CDR2 FQGNSA. Study-level points and caveats: Healthy co-twins had higher TCRbeta inverse Simpson diversity than their IBD twins. Limited statistical power may explain no repertoire similarity difference between concordant and discordant twins.

Sequenced: blood. The chain links TRBV7-2 to TRBJ2-1; TCRdb's D call of TRBD2 is untestable without DNA. This clonotype was obtained from a human donor with ulcerative colitis or Crohn's disease, or a healthy co-twin of an affected twin (not recorded which). CDR3 amino acids: CASSLAPEGHNEQFF.